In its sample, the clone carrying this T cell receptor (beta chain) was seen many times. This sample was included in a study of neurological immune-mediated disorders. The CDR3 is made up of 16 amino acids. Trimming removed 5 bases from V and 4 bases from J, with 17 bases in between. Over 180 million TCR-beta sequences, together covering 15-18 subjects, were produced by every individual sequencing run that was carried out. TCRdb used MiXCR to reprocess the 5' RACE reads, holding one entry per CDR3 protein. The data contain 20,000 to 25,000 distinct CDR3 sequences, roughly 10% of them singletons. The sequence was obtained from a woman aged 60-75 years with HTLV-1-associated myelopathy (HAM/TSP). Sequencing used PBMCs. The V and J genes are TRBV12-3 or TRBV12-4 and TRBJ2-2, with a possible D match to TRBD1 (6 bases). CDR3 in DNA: TGTGCCAGCAGTCGCCACGACACAGGGATCACCGGGGAGCTGTTTTTT. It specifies CASSRHDTGITGELFF.